This T cell receptor (beta chain) came from a study of T cell responses to AZD1222 COVID-19 vaccine. The data were produced by immunoSEQ multiplex PCR, yet TCRdb's version contains in-frame clones alone and is incomplete. The sample carries 140,000 to 150,000 clones, 88% recorded once. Only one count was recorded for this clone. What it binds is unknown. Broader study findings: Among vaccine-associated CD4 TCRs, coverage spanned spike, with dominance at 160-218 and 743-854.

This clonotype originated in an adult in good health. Specimen: peripheral blood, collected on day 0 of AZD1222 vaccination.

CDR3: CATSDSPGLADNTGELFF. CDR3 DNA sequence: TGTGCCACCAGTGACTCACCGGGACTAGCGGACAACACCGGGGAGCTGTTTTTT. V and J are TRBV24-1 and TRBJ2-2; 11 bases align to TRBD2. V lost 4 bases and J lost 2; bases outside the gene matches: 8. This CDR3 spans 18 amino acids. Germline assignment: CDR1 KGHDR and CDR2 SFDVKD.